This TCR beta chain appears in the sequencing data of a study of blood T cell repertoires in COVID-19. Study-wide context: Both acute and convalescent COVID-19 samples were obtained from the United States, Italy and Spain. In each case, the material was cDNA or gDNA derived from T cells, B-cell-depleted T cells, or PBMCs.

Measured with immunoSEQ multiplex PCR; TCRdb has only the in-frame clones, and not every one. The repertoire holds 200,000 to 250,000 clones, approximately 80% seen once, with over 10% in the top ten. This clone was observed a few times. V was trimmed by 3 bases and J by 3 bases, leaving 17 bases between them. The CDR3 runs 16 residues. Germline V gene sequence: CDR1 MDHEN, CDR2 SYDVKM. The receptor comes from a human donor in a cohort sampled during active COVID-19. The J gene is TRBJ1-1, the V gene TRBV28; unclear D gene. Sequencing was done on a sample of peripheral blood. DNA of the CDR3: TGTGCCAGCAGTTTTTTAGCAGTCGGCCCCCACACTGAAGCTTTCTTT. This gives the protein CASSFLAVGPHTEAFF. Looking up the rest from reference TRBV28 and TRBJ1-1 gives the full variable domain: DVKVTQSSRYLVKRTGEKVFLECVQDMDHENMFWYRQDPGLGLRLIYFSYDVKMKEKGDIPEGYSVSREKKERFSLILESASTNQTSMYLCASSFLAVGPHTEAFFGQGTRLTVV.